The T cell receptor beta chain described here comes from a study of T cells in Graves' hyperthyroidism and ophthalmopathy. The germline CDR1 and CDR2 sequences are SGHNT and YYREEE (reference sequence). This CDR3 contains 15 residues. The V segment lost 0 bases and the J segment 10 bases; nucleotides outside the gene matches: 4. Researchers took RNA transcripts and amplified the TCR beta CDR3 regions from them. First-round RT-PCR with HTBI primers amplified the TCR CDR3 region. Each CDR3 protein is one row after TCRdb ran MiXCR on the multiplex PCR reads. This sample has approximately 400,000 distinct CDR3 sequences; approximately 12% occur once, and the top ten carry around 21%.

The sequencing input was blood. The sequence came from a man aged 25 to 45 with Graves' hyperthyroidism that later progressed to Graves' ophthalmopathy. This chain connects TRBV5-4 to TRBJ2-1; TRBD2 matches at 13 bases. Here the CDR3 DNA reads TGTGCCAGCAGCTTGGAAGAGGGACTAGCGGGGGAGCAGTTCTTC. It translates to CASSLEEGLAGEQFF.